These 17 T cell receptor beta chains were sequenced from one sample in a study of identical twins. Using its own MiXCR run on the 5' RACE reads, TCRdb lists one record per CDR3 protein. The repertoire holds 450,000 to 650,000 distinct CDR3 sequences, approximately 14% seen once, with about 0.4% in the top ten. The sample also formed part of further work on yellow fever vaccine responses in identical twins.

Sequencing input: CD4+ T cells sorted from blood. The receptors stem from a woman under 30 in good health.

This chain uses TRBV5-5 with TRBJ2-2, with 10 bases matching TRBD2. Germline CDR1 and CDR2: SGHKS and YYEKEE (reference sequence). The CDR3 length is 16 residues. J lost 3 bases, V lost 3 bases, and 5 bases had no gene match. Here the CDR3 reads CASSSIAGGHTGELFF. As DNA, the CDR3 is TGTGCCAGCAGCTCGATAGCGGGGGGCCACACCGGGGAGCTGTTTTTT.

This clonotype was picked up a small number of times. The chain uses TRBV5-1 and TRBJ2-7; TRBD1 agrees at 7 bases. Looked up from germline, CDR1 is SGHRS and CDR2 is YFSETQ. The CDR3 loop spans 14 amino acids. With V trimmed by 4 bases and J by 4 bases, 8 bases remained unmatched. The CDR3 DNA reads TGCGCCAGCAGCCCCGACTACAGGGGATACGAGCAGTACGTC. It codes for CASSPDYRGYEQYV.

The genes are TRBV20-1 and TRBJ2-7; 9 positions match TRBD1. This CDR3 region has 15 residues. J gave up 5 bases and V 4 bases, and 12 bases lay outside the gene matches. Germline V gene lookup returns CDR1 DFQATT and CDR2 SNEGSKA (reference sequence). CDR3 protein: CSATPTGTGLHEQYV. CDR3 sequence (DNA): TGCAGTGCTACACCGACCGGGACAGGGCTCCACGAGCAGTACGTC.

This clonotype was counted between two and nine times. The CDR3 is CASRAGLSRETQYF. The DNA for the CDR3 is TGTGCCAGCAGGGCGGGGCTCTCCCGGGAGACCCAGTACTTC. The rearrangement links TRBV2 to TRBJ2-5; D perhaps matches TRBD2 (6 bases). The CDR3 spans 14 residues. V lost 6 bases and J lost 5, with 16 bases in between. Germline V gives CDR1 SNHLY, CDR2 FYNNEI.

In this sample, this clonotype turned up a few times. This chain links TRBV20-1 with TRBJ2-1; D ambiguous. V was cut by 2 bases and J by 0 bases, with 11 bases left in between. In germline, CDR1 is DFQATT, CDR2 SNEGSKA (reference sequence). The CDR3 is made up of 15 amino acids. DNA for the CDR3: TGCAGTGCTAGAATGGGGTCAAGCTCCTACAATGAGCAGTTCTTC. This gives the protein CSARMGSSSYNEQFF.

Of note for this clonotype: The limits of the CDR3 on the DNA are not certain, so only TCRdb's listed CDR3 is given. The chain is built from TRBV29-1 and TRBJ2-1; the table's D call TRBD1 went unverified against the DNA. Both ends counted, the CDR3 spans 13 residues. CDR1 is SQVTM, CDR2 ANQGSEA, per germline. The CDR3 spells CSVARGSGEPRLF.

This clonotype was picked up many times. V gene TRBV7-8 combines with J gene TRBJ2-2, with D possibly matching TRBD2 (6 bases). Trimming left V 5 bases short and J 4 bases short, with 14 bases between. This CDR3 region has 15 residues. Germline V CDR1 and CDR2: SGHVS, FQNEAQ. This CDR3 reads CASSMRLATTGELFF. Written as DNA, the CDR3 is TGTGCCAGCAGCATGCGTCTAGCGACCACCGGGGAGCTGTTTTTT.

There are a few counts of this clonotype. The chain combines TRBV6-1 with TRBJ2-1; 7 bases align to TRBD2. The ends lost 6 bases at V and 7 bases at J; junction bases unmatched: 12. From germline, CDR1 is MNHNS and CDR2 SASEGT. The CDR3 has 15 residues. CDR3 protein: CASSRREGRANEQFF. Written as DNA, the CDR3 is TGTGCCAGCAGCCGGAGGGAGGGTAGGGCGAATGAGCAGTTCTTC.

A few counts support this clonotype. The V call is TRBV12-3 or TRBV12-4, the J call TRBJ1-1, with TRBD1 identical over 9 bases. V lost 3 bases and J lost 7; bases outside the gene matches: 6. This CDR3 spans 14 amino acids. The chain's CDR3 is CASSLTGGLSEAFF. CDR3 DNA: TGTGCCAGCAGTTTGACAGGGGGATTGAGTGAAGCTTTCTTT.

This clonotype has ten or more counts. V and J are TRBV5-1 and TRBJ1-5; the D is unclear. Trimming cost V 7 bases and J 7 bases, with 21 bases left between them. This CDR3 has 15 residues. Germline V gene sequence: CDR1 SGHRS, CDR2 YFSETQ. CDR3 DNA: TGCGCCAGCCTAAGACGGGAAGGGAACAAGCAGCCCCAGCATTTT. Its translation is CASLRREGNKQPQHF.

This clonotype was seen more than once but under ten times. The chain is built from TRBV12-3 or TRBV12-4 and TRBJ2-3, with D possibly TRBD2 on 5 matching bases. The CDR3 is made up of 17 amino acids. Between the trimmed V and J ends, which lost 2 bases and 3 bases, there was a span of 18 bases. The CDR3 sequence is CASSLSPVGSKTDTQYF. The CDR3 DNA is TGTGCCAGCAGTTTATCCCCTGTAGGGAGCAAAACAGATACGCAGTATTTT.

The CDR3 coding sequence is TGCGCCAGCAGAACAGACAGGTGGGGGCCCTACGAGCAGTACTTC. This codes for CASRTDRWGPYEQYF. This rearrangement joins TRBV5-1 to TRBJ2-7; weak D call: TRBD1 (6 bases). Germline V gene lookup returns CDR1 SGHRS and CDR2 YFSETQ. The CDR3 spans 15 residues. The V end lost 5 bases, the J end lost 2 bases, and 17 bases lay between the germline ends.

This clonotype showed up just a few times. Sequence at one end of the junction differs from germline and may be a read error. The chain carries TRBV20-1 and TRBJ2-4; D is unresolved. The length of the CDR3 is 14 residues. The germline V gene has CDR1 DFQATT and CDR2 SNEGSKA (reference sequence). CDR3 sequence (DNA): TGCAGTGCTAAGCAAGACTTAGCCAAAAACATTCAGCACTTC. Amino acids: CSAKQDLAKNIQHF.

This clonotype was seen a handful of times. The chain links TRBV4-1 to TRBJ2-1; D is ambiguous. The germline V and J ends were trimmed by 1 base and 0 bases, with 25 bases remaining between them. CDR3 size: 21 residues. Germline loops: CDR1 MGHRA, CDR2 YSYEKL. DNA for the CDR3: TGCGCCAGCAGCCAAGCCAGTGGCTCCTCCATATCGGAATTCTCCTACAATGAGCAGTTCTTC. Its protein is CASSQASGSSISEFSYNEQFF.

V and J are TRBV27 and TRBJ2-2; 8 nucleotides agree with TRBD2. The trim removed 3 bases at V and 5 bases at J, leaving 8 bases unmatched. The CDR3 runs 16 residues. Germline V gene sequence: CDR1 MNHEY, CDR2 SMNVEV (reference sequence). The CDR3 reads CASSLSSGSDTGELFF. The CDR3 coding sequence is TGTGCCAGCAGTTTGTCCAGCGGGAGCGATACCGGGGAGCTGTTTTTT.

The chain employs TRBV2 and TRBJ2-1; 8 bases are a match to TRBD2. The junction had 11 bases not matched to a gene; V was cut back by 4 bases and J by 3 bases. CDR3 length: 17 residues. Germline V gives CDR1 SNHLY, CDR2 FYNNEI. The chain's CDR3 is CASSAQPRTSSYNEQFF. CDR3 sequence (DNA): TGTGCCAGCAGTGCCCAACCAAGGACTAGCAGCTACAATGAGCAGTTCTTC.

The chain has TRBV20-1 and TRBJ1-1; 7 bases agree with TRBD1. Per the germline V gene, CDR1 is DFQATT and CDR2 is SNEGSKA (reference sequence). The CDR3 loop spans 13 amino acids. The V gene end was trimmed by 7 bases and the J gene end by 1 base; junction bases not matched to a gene: 6. CDR3 sequence reads: CSVTGQPNTEAFF. Written as DNA, the CDR3 is TGCAGTGTGACGGGACAGCCGAACACTGAAGCTTTCTTT.